This T cell receptor (beta chain) was found in a study of blood T cell repertoires in COVID-19. About the study: Whether acute or convalescent, the COVID-19 samples came from the United States, Italy and Spain.

V shed 2 bases and J 5 bases; nucleotides not matched to a gene: 3. From germline, CDR1 is SGDLS and CDR2 YYNGEE. The CDR3 loop spans 13 amino acids. Authors' data handling: The authors estimated nucleated cell counts from reference gene primer amplification. Some clones are missing from TCRdb's copy, which holds only in-frame ones; the method was immunoSEQ multiplex PCR. For V, J and clone size, that table is used; D and trimming come from the DNA. Of hundreds of thousands of clones in the sample, approximately 80% are singletons; the top ten hold approximately 4.5%. Sample: peripheral blood. The chain combines TRBV9 with TRBJ1-1, with 7 bases that match TRBD1. The receptor's source is a woman in her 70s with acute or convalescent COVID-19. This CDR3 reads CASSVEDRTEAFF. The CDR3 DNA reads as TGTGCCAGCAGCGTGGAGGACAGGACTGAAGCTTTCTTT.